A selection of T cell receptor beta chains follows, all from one sample in a study of cytomegalovirus exposure and HLA in healthy donors. The protocol was immunoSEQ multiplex PCR, while the TCRdb copy is restricted to in-frame clones and leaves out a portion. This sample carries 95,000 to 100,000 clones, roughly 79% of them seen once, and the ten largest clones take 1.5% to 2%. Source material: PBMCs. These receptors all stem from a woman between 40 and 50 years old in good health and CMV-seronegative. The CDR3 runs from the conserved cysteine through the conserved F or W. D genes are given only for firm matches. Part of the rows lack a size; the others show once, few, many or a class for expanded clones.

d_call	v_call	clone_size	j_call	cdr3_length	cdr3_aa	cdr3_nt
-	TRBV28	few	TRBJ1-5	11	CASSFGQPQHF	TGTGCCAGCAGTTTTGGCCAGCCCCAGCATTTT
-	TRBV11-2	-	TRBJ2-1	16	CASSLGLSSSYNEQFF	TGTGCCAGCAGCTTAGGACTAAGCAGCTCCTACAATGAGCAGTTCTTC
TRBD1	TRBV6-5	-	TRBJ2-7	14	CASSYRDSSYEQYF	TGTGCCAGCAGTTACCGGGACAGCTCCTACGAGCAGTACTTC
-	TRBV7-6	few	TRBJ2-7	15	CASSLGDSSSYEQYF	TGTGCCAGCAGCTTAGGCGACAGTAGCTCCTACGAGCAGTACTTC
-	TRBV5-6	-	TRBJ1-1	14	CASSLGAMNTEAFF	TGTGCCAGCAGCTTGGGCGCCATGAACACTGAAGCTTTCTTT
TRBD1	TRBV5-8	once	TRBJ1-2	16	CASSLTATGGGYGYTF	TGTGCCAGCAGCTTAACCGCGACAGGGGGCGGCTATGGCTACACCTTC
TRBD2	TRBV7-3	-	TRBJ2-3	15	CASSSPTSSPDTQYF	TGTGCCAGCAGCTCCCCGACTAGCTCGCCAGATACGCAGTATTTT
-	TRBV5-8	-	TRBJ1-5	17	CASSFSFGVASNQPQHF	TGTGCCAGCAGCTTTAGTTTCGGGGTTGCGAGCAATCAGCCCCAGCATTTT
TRBD1	TRBV29-1	-	TRBJ2-7	11	CSVRGTGEQYF	TGCAGCGTCAGAGGGACAGGGGAGCAGTACTTC
-	TRBV5-1	-	TRBJ2-5	15	CASSLAGGLGETQYF	TGCGCCAGCAGCTTGGCCGGGGGGCTAGGAGAGACCCAGTACTTC
-	TRBV15	-	TRBJ2-7	15	CATSRGGLWSYEQYF	TGTGCCACCAGCAGAGGGGGGCTTTGGTCCTACGAGCAGTACTTC
TRBD2	TRBV10-3	-	TRBJ2-7	14	CAIRISGTSYEQYF	TGTGCCATCAGAATCAGCGGGACCTCCTACGAGCAGTACTTC
TRBD2	TRBV15	-	TRBJ2-1	19	CATSRGTSGRAASYNEQFF	TGTGCCACCAGCAGAGGGACTAGCGGGAGGGCCGCCTCCTACAATGAGCAGTTCTTC
TRBD1	TRBV28	-	TRBJ1-4	17	CASSSPRGPATNEKLFF	TGTGCCAGCAGTTCCCCCAGGGGGCCAGCAACTAATGAAAAACTGTTTTTT
TRBD1	TRBV19	once	TRBJ1-5	18	CASSPDRESRLSNQPQHF	TGTGCCAGTAGCCCCGACAGGGAATCTCGTCTAAGCAATCAGCCCCAGCATTTT
TRBD2	TRBV19	-	TRBJ2-4	19	CASSIDQRLAGPTSNIQYF	TGTGCCAGTAGTATAGATCAGAGACTAGCGGGGCCTACCTCTAACATTCAGTACTTC
-	TRBV6-1	-	TRBJ2-5	17	CASSDGQRTHYQETQYF	TGTGCCAGCAGTGATGGCCAGCGCACACACTACCAAGAGACCCAGTACTTC
TRBD2	TRBV7-9	-	TRBJ2-7	16	CSSSPPGGDIPYEQYF	TGTTCCAGCAGCCCCCCGGGGGGGGATATCCCCTACGAGCAGTACTTC
TRBD1	TRBV27	few	TRBJ1-6	15	CASSTTGDWASPLHF	TGTGCCAGCAGTACAACAGGGGATTGGGCTTCACCCCTCCACTTT
TRBD2	TRBV7-2	-	TRBJ2-3	18	CASSLGLLSGGATDTQYF	TGTGCCAGCAGCTTAGGCCTATTGAGCGGGGGGGCCACAGATACGCAGTATTTT
-	TRBV28	-	TRBJ2-7	11	CASRSSYEQYF	TGTGCCAGCAGGAGCTCCTACGAGCAGTACTTC
-	TRBV18	few	TRBJ2-5	18	CASSQNQGRARAPETQYF	TGTGCCAGCTCACAAAACCAGGGAAGGGCCCGGGCCCCAGAGACCCAGTACTTC
TRBD1	TRBV4-2	-	TRBJ1-3	16	CASSQSGTGGGNTIYF	TGTGCCAGCAGCCAGAGCGGGACAGGGGGCGGAAACACCATATATTTT
-	TRBV6-1	-	TRBJ2-5	13	CASSWTLEETQYF	TGTGCCAGCAGTTGGACATTAGAAGAGACCCAGTACTTC
TRBD1	TRBV7-9	-	TRBJ1-1	14	CASSTDRGNTEAFF	TGTGCCAGCAGCACGGACAGGGGCAACACTGAAGCTTTCTTT
-	TRBV30	-	TRBJ2-1	17	CAWSVKQGRGAHNEQFF	TGTGCCTGGAGTGTAAAACAGGGCAGGGGGGCCCACAATGAGCAGTTCTTC
-	TRBV4-1	-	TRBJ2-7	15	CASSQEGRRNYEQYF	TGCGCCAGCAGCCAAGAGGGGAGACGGAACTACGAGCAGTACTTC
TRBD1	TRBV6-6	-	TRBJ1-1	14	CASSYGIGQGSAFF	TGTGCCAGCAGTTACGGAATCGGACAGGGCTCAGCTTTCTTT
-	TRBV4-3	few	TRBJ2-3	15	CASSLEGQGTDTQYF	TGCGCCAGCAGCTTGGAAGGACAAGGCACAGATACGCAGTATTTT
-	TRBV15	once	TRBJ2-3	16	CATSRSPGQRTDTQYF	TGTGCCACCAGCAGATCACCGGGACAACGCACAGATACGCAGTATTTT
TRBD2	TRBV10-3	-	TRBJ2-1	16	CAISRLAEPPYNEQFF	TGTGCCATCAGTAGACTAGCGGAGCCTCCTTACAATGAGCAGTTCTTC
TRBD2	TRBV19	-	TRBJ2-7	15	CASTPSSGGAYEQYF	TGTGCCAGTACCCCATCTAGCGGGGGGGCCTACGAGCAGTACTTC
TRBD2	TRBV7-9	once	TRBJ2-3	18	CASSPAPPGLAGPDTQYF	TGTGCCAGCAGCCCCGCCCCGCCGGGACTAGCGGGCCCAGATACGCAGTATTTT
TRBD2	TRBV7-3	once	TRBJ2-1	15	CASSPRLSGKNEQFF	TGTGCCAGCAGCCCCCGGCTTAGCGGGAAGAATGAGCAGTTCTTC
-	TRBV29-1	-	TRBJ1-3	15	CSVEDPRISGNTIYF	TGCAGCGTTGAAGATCCTAGAATCTCTGGAAACACCATATATTTT
TRBD1	TRBV19	-	TRBJ2-2	14	CASIGQGYTGELFF	TGTGCCAGTATAGGACAGGGATACACCGGGGAGCTGTTTTTT
-	TRBV29-1	-	TRBJ2-3	13	CSVEDPVPDTQYF	TGCAGCGTTGAAGATCCCGTCCCAGATACGCAGTATTTT
TRBD1	TRBV4-2	-	TRBJ1-2	17	CASSHPLTGTGGDGYTF	TGTGCCAGCAGCCACCCCCTAACCGGGACAGGGGGCGATGGCTACACCTTC
TRBD1	TRBV7-6	-	TRBJ1-2	14	CASSLPGQGNGYTF	TGTGCCAGCAGCCTCCCGGGACAGGGAAATGGCTACACCTTC
-	TRBV6-5	-	TRBJ1-6	12	CASSTPRTVLHF	TGTGCCAGCAGTACACCCCGGACAGTCCTCCACTTT
-	TRBV7-9	-	TRBJ2-7	13	CASSSRDNYEQYF	TGTGCCAGCAGCTCCCGGGACAACTACGAGCAGTACTTC
-	TRBV5-8	-	TRBJ2-3	14	CASRLQGFTDTQYF	TGTGCCAGCAGACTTCAGGGATTCACAGATACGCAGTATTTT
-	TRBV10-3	-	TRBJ1-1	13	CAISEGEVTEAFF	TGTGCCATCAGTGAGGGTGAGGTCACTGAAGCTTTCTTT
-	TRBV5-8	few	TRBJ2-5	15	CASSFAGPRLKTQYF	TGTGCCAGCAGCTTCGCGGGGCCTCGTCTGAAGACCCAGTACTTC
-	TRBV18	once	TRBJ1-4	13	CASSPGGEEKLFF	TGTGCCAGCTCACCAGGGGGGGAAGAAAAACTGTTTTTT
TRBD1	TRBV27	-	TRBJ2-6	15	CASSQGVSGANVLTF	TGTGCCAGCAGTCAGGGGGTTTCTGGGGCCAACGTCCTGACTTTC
TRBD2	TRBV6-5	-	TRBJ2-7	14	CASSGLAGPYEQYF	TGTGCCAGCAGTGGGTTAGCGGGCCCCTACGAGCAGTACTTC
-	TRBV15	once	TRBJ1-2	14	CATSGPLGNYGYTF	TGTGCCACCAGCGGTCCCCTGGGCAACTATGGCTACACCTTC
-	TRBV4-3	-	TRBJ2-6	17	CASSQVPARGRANVLTF	TGCGCCAGCAGCCAAGTTCCGGCCAGGGGACGGGCCAACGTCCTGACTTTC
-	TRBV11-2	-	TRBJ2-1	15	CASSSTMASAQEQFF	TGTGCCAGCAGCTCGACCATGGCTAGCGCCCAAGAGCAGTTCTTC
TRBD1	TRBV30	few	TRBJ2-5	14	CASQDRGHQETQYF	TGTGCCTCCCAGGACAGGGGACACCAAGAGACCCAGTACTTC
TRBD1	TRBV5-4	-	TRBJ1-6	15	CASSLGGQENSPLHF	TGTGCCAGCAGCTTAGGGGGACAGGAAAATTCACCCCTCCACTTT
TRBD1	TRBV30	few	TRBJ1-6	17	CAWSVLVGDSYNSPLHF	TGTGCCTGGAGTGTACTAGTGGGGGACAGTTATAATTCACCCCTCCACTTT
-	TRBV29-1	-	TRBJ1-2	12	CSVEASNYGYTF	TGCAGCGTTGAAGCGTCTAACTATGGCTACACCTTC
TRBD1	TRBV19	medium-sized	TRBJ1-5	17	CASSIDGTAYSNQPQHF	TGTGCCAGTAGTATAGATGGGACAGCGTATAGCAATCAGCCCCAGCATTTT
-	TRBV5-1	-	TRBJ2-3	16	CASSLDGAGSTDTQYF	TGCGCCAGCAGCTTGGATGGCGCGGGGTCCACAGATACGCAGTATTTT
TRBD1	TRBV30	few	TRBJ1-4	15	CAWSAQTGGGEKLFF	TGTGCCTGGAGTGCGCAGACAGGGGGCGGTGAAAAACTGTTTTTT